This T cell receptor (beta chain) was recovered during a study of shared clonotypes between healthy human individuals. Study results and caveats: Shared clonotypes: approximately 5.3% naive CD4, under 4% naive CD8, about 2.5% memory CD4, about 0.4% memory CD8.

The study enrolled healthy HIV-negative adults without recent acute infections or vaccinations as donors. Researchers partitioned CD4+ cells into CD45RA+ naive and CD45RA-negative memory subsets. Produced via immunoSEQ multiplex PCR; TCRdb's table is partial and in-frame only. The sample contains millions of clones, 85% to 95% of which appear only once. Germline CDR1 MNHNY, CDR2 SVGAGI (reference sequence). With 8 bases removed from V and 1 base from J, the gap between germline ends came to 11 bases. CDR3 length equals 13 residues. Points on this clone: Its target is unknown.

Specimen: naive CD4+ T cells from PBMCs. Subset here: CD45RA+ positively selected. This rearrangement joins TRBV6-6 to TRBJ1-1; D gene unclear. The TCR originated in a young man in good health. Some clones in this sample may be carry-over from other donors' samples. The CDR3 here is CASLVPPNTEAFF. The CDR3 region has the DNA TGTGCCAGCTTGGTGCCCCCGAACACTGAAGCTTTCTTT.